This entry lists 26 T cell receptor beta chains sequenced from one sample in a study of blood T cell repertoires in COVID-19. Clones were sequenced by immunoSEQ multiplex PCR, and TCRdb holds only the in-frame ones, with some missing. The repertoire holds 250,000 or so clones, approximately 86% seen once, with roughly 1.7% in the top ten. The sequencing input was PBMCs or T cells enriched from blood (not recorded which). These receptors were obtained from a woman in her forties or fifties who had recovered from COVID-19.

A few counts support this clone. This same CDR3 is encoded by further DNA sequences in the sample. V is TRBV6-5 and J is TRBJ1-6; 9 nucleotides agree with TRBD1. CDR1 is MNHEY and CDR2 is SVGAGI in the germline V gene. There are 13 residues in the CDR3. Trimming took 6 bases from V and 10 from J; bases not matched to a gene: 4. CDR3 region: CASRGTGNSPLHF. As DNA, the CDR3 is TGTGCCAGCAGAGGGACAGGGAACTCACCCCTCCACTTT.

This chain joins TRBV9 and TRBJ2-1, with 7 bases that match TRBD2. V was clipped by 1 base and J by 10 bases; unmatched bases: 2. This CDR3 has 12 amino acids. The germline CDR1 and CDR2 sequences are SGDLS and YYNGEE. This chain's CDR3 is CASSVSGREQFF. DNA of the CDR3: TGTGCCAGCAGCGTATCCGGGAGGGAGCAGTTCTTC.

V is TRBV12-5 and J is TRBJ2-3; 7 bases agree with TRBD2. V was clipped by 6 bases and J by 3 bases; unmatched bases: 6. This CDR3 has 14 residues. Germline V gives CDR1 LGHNT, CDR2 FRNRAP. CDR3 bases: TGTGCTAGTGGAACGGGAGGAAGGACAGATACGCAGTATTTT. Its protein product is CASGTGGRTDTQYF.

The chain has TRBV18 and TRBJ1-6; D is uncertain. V was pared by 2 bases and J by 9 bases, with 17 bases between. CDR3 size: 16 residues. Germline CDR1 and CDR2: KGHSH and LQKENI. CDR3 coding DNA: TGTGCCAGCTCACCAGCTTGGCAGGTCGGGAGTTCACCCCTCCACTTT. Residues: CASSPAWQVGSSPLHF.

In its sample, this clone was seen a few times. The chain uses TRBV11-1 and TRBJ2-1, with a tentative D call TRBD2 (5 bases). Germline V gene sequence: CDR1 SGHAT, CDR2 FQDESV (reference sequence). Trimming took off 2 bases at V and 5 bases at J, with 16 bases between the two ends. CDR3 length equals 16 residues. CDR3 protein: CASSLSFEGRNNEQFF. The CDR3 nucleotides read TGTGCCAGCAGCTTATCGTTCGAGGGCAGAAACAATGAGCAGTTCTTC.

The chain uses TRBV30 and TRBJ1-2; 9 nucleotides line up with TRBD1. The CDR3 sequence is 13 residues long. Germline CDR1 GTSNPN, CDR2 SVGIG (reference sequence). J gave up 8 bases and V 0 bases, and 4 bases lay outside the gene matches. CDR3 region: CAWSVRTGDGYTF. DNA of the CDR3: TGTGCCTGGAGTGTAAGGACAGGGGACGGCTACACCTTC.

This chain connects TRBV5-8 to TRBJ1-3, with D possibly TRBD1 on 5 matching bases. The CDR3 totals 14 residues. Germline V gene lookup returns CDR1 SGHTS and CDR2 YDEGEE. V lost 4 bases and J 4 bases, leaving 12 bases between the germline ends. The CDR3 loop reads CASSPRGSGNTIYF. The CDR3 DNA reads as TGTGCCAGCAGCCCAAGGGGATCAGGAAACACCATATATTTT.

This chain uses TRBV18 with TRBJ1-5, with D perhaps TRBD1 (6 bases). The germline V gene encodes CDR1 KGHSH and CDR2 LQKENI. The CDR3 is 14 residues long. The V end lost 6 bases, the J end lost 5 bases, and 14 bases lay between the germline ends. CDR3 protein: CASSQDRSDQPQHF. The CDR3 bases are TGTGCCAGCTCTCAGGACAGATCGGATCAGCCCCAGCATTTT.

The chain employs TRBV7-4 and TRBJ2-4; maybe TRBD1 (6 bases). V lost 7 bases and J 0 bases, leaving 19 bases between the germline ends. The CDR3 runs to 17 residues. Germline CDR1 is SGHVT and CDR2 is SQSDAQ. CDR3 DNA: TGTGCCAGCACCACTGATACAGGGTACATAGCCAAAAACATTCAGTACTTC. Protein: CASTTDTGYIAKNIQYF.

The rearrangement links TRBV2 to TRBJ1-1, with 7 positions matching TRBD1. The CDR3 sequence is 13 residues long. CDR1 SNHLY and CDR2 FYNNEI come from the germline V gene. V was pared by 5 bases and J by 4 bases, with 4 bases of the junction left unmatched. The CDR3 reads CASSKQGSTEAFF. CDR3 DNA sequence: TGTGCCAGCAGTAAACAGGGGAGCACTGAAGCTTTCTTT.

The rearrangement joins TRBV6-5 to TRBJ1-1; 8 bases agree with TRBD1. The ends lost 8 bases at V and 1 base at J; junction bases unmatched: 9. This CDR3 comprises 15 residues. The germline V gene has CDR1 MNHEY and CDR2 SVGAGI. CDR3 nucleotide sequence: TGTGCCAGCCTCAAAGGGACAGGCGGGAACACTGAAGCTTTCTTT. Translation gives CASLKGTGGNTEAFF.

This chain connects TRBV5-6 to TRBJ1-4; D is uncertain. The CDR3 consists of 15 residues. The V gene lost 1 base and the J gene lost 3 bases, with 10 bases spanning the gap. Per germline, CDR1 SGHDT and CDR2 YYEEEE. Written as DNA, the CDR3 is TGTGCCAGCAGCTTGATAGAGAGGCCTAATGAAAAACTGTTTTTT. Residues: CASSLIERPNEKLFF.

The chain has TRBV10-3 and TRBJ2-6; 10 positions match TRBD2. The CDR3 spans 16 residues. CDR1 and CDR2 from the germline V gene are ENHRY and SYGVKD. J was trimmed by 2 bases and V by 8 bases; bases with no gene match: 6. CDR3 residues: CAIPRAGGPGANVLTF. CDR3 nucleotide sequence: TGTGCCATCCCTCGAGCGGGAGGGCCTGGGGCCAACGTCCTGACTTTC.

The J gene is TRBJ2-7, the V gene TRBV15, with D perhaps TRBD2 (5 bases). CDR1 is LNHNV and CDR2 is YYDKDF in the germline V gene (reference sequence). The CDR3 runs 17 residues. V was shortened by 0 bases and J by 4 bases, with 19 bases between the two germline ends. The CDR3 sequence is CATSRDLASGRSYEQYF. The CDR3 nucleotides read TGTGCCACCAGCAGAGATCTTGCGAGCGGCCGTAGTTACGAGCAGTACTTC.

V and J are TRBV5-1 and TRBJ2-7; 12 nucleotides align to TRBD2. The CDR3 runs to 14 residues. The ends lost 4 bases at V and 4 bases at J; junction bases unmatched: 3. Germline CDR1 and CDR2: SGHRS and YFSETQ. This chain's CDR3 is CASSTSGRLYEQYF. CDR3 DNA: TGCGCCAGCAGCACTAGCGGGAGGTTGTACGAGCAGTACTTC.

The J gene is TRBJ2-1, the V gene TRBV7-6; 9 bases fit TRBD2. Unmatched junction bases numbered 11, after V lost 4 bases and J lost 10 bases. The length of the CDR3 is 15 residues. Germline-derived CDR1 and CDR2 are SGHVS and FNYEAQ. The CDR3 DNA reads as TGTGCCAGCAGCTACTCATGGACTAGCGTAGGGGAGCAGTTCTTC. The encoded protein is CASSYSWTSVGEQFF.

This clone was observed a few times. The chain joins TRBV4-1 to TRBJ1-5; D gene uncertain. This CDR3 is built from 15 residues. The germline V gene encodes CDR1 MGHRA and CDR2 YSYEKL. The V gene lost 1 base and the J gene lost 5 bases, with 12 bases spanning the gap. The CDR3 region has the DNA TGCGCCAGCAGCCAAGTAACTAACCCCGATCAGCCCCAGCATTTT. This translates into CASSQVTNPDQPQHF.

V usage is TRBV19 and J usage is TRBJ1-2; D is uncertain. Germline V lookup: CDR1 LNHDA, CDR2 SQIVND (reference sequence). The germline V and J ends were trimmed by 3 bases and 6 bases, with 11 bases remaining between them. The CDR3 loop spans 13 amino acids. CDR3 in DNA: TGTGCCAGTAGTATTTCCAGGCGCAATGGCTACACCTTC. It translates to CASSISRRNGYTF.

The chain has TRBV3-1 (or the pseudogene TRBV3-2) and TRBJ1-1; tentatively, D is TRBD1 (6 bases). Per germline, CDR1 LGHDT and CDR2 YNNKEL (reference sequence). The CDR3 runs to 12 residues. The V and J ends lost 5 bases and 6 bases respectively, with 10 bases between them. The CDR3 DNA reads TGTGCCAGCAGCAACGGACAGTCTGAAGCTTTCTTT. It encodes CASSNGQSEAFF.

V is TRBV5-8 and J is TRBJ2-2; TRBD2 agrees at 8 bases. CDR3 length equals 15 residues. The V gene end was trimmed by 4 bases and the J gene end by 5 bases; junction bases not matched to a gene: 7. Germline-derived CDR1 and CDR2 are SGHTS and YDEGEE. CDR3 in DNA: TGTGCCAGCAGCCGGACTAGCTCGATAACCGGGGAGCTGTTTTTT. This gives the protein CASSRTSSITGELFF.

V is TRBV12-3 or TRBV12-4 and J is TRBJ2-1; tentatively, D is TRBD1 (6 bases). Between the trimmed V and J ends, which lost 6 bases and 6 bases, there was a span of 12 bases. The CDR3 runs 13 residues. The CDR3 DNA reads TGTGCCAGCAGCTCGACAGGAATCAATGAGCAGTTCTTC. Protein sequence: CASSSTGINEQFF.

The chain uses TRBV9 and TRBJ1-5, with a possible D match to TRBD1 (6 bases). Germline CDR1 is SGDLS and CDR2 is YYNGEE. V shed 3 bases and J shed 6 bases, with 13 bases lying between them. The CDR3 runs to 14 residues. The CDR3 DNA is TGTGCCAGCAGCGGCAGACCGACAGGTCAGCCCCAGCATTTT. It yields the protein CASSGRPTGQPQHF. Full variable domain (missing parts from reference TRBV9 and TRBJ1-5): DSGVTQTPKHLITATGQRVTLRCSPRSGDLSVYWYQQSLDQGLQFLIQYYNGEERAKGNILERFSAQQFPDLHSELNLSSLELGDSALYFCASSGRPTGQPQHFGDGTRLSIL.

The V gene is TRBV7-3, the J gene TRBJ2-2, with D possibly TRBD1 on 6 matching bases. The CDR3 consists of 15 residues. V was cut by 6 bases and J by 4 bases, with 15 bases left in between. Germline V lookup: CDR1 SGHTA, CDR2 FQGTGA. The CDR3 spells CASSKTGSITGELFF. The CDR3 region has the DNA TGTGCCAGCAGTAAGACAGGCTCCATCACCGGGGAGCTGTTTTTT.

The V and J genes are TRBV4-2 and TRBJ2-2; 8 nucleotides line up with TRBD2. Germline assignment: CDR1 LGHNA and CDR2 YNFKEQ. The CDR3 has 16 residues. The J segment lost 0 bases and the V segment lost 0 bases, leaving 0 bases of the junction unmatched. In DNA, the CDR3 is TGTGCCAGCAGCCAAGAAGCGGGAGCGAACACCGGGGAGCTGTTTTTT. Its protein is CASSQEAGANTGELFF.

The chain carries TRBV5-6 and TRBJ1-5; 7 positions agree with TRBD1. This CDR3 has 15 residues. Germline CDR1 and CDR2: SGHDT and YYEEEE. V gave up 3 bases and J gave up 7 bases; unmatched junction bases: 10. CDR3 nucleotide sequence: TGTGCCAGCAGCTGGGACAGCCGAGGAGGACAGCCCCAGCATTTT. Amino acid sequence: CASSWDSRGGQPQHF.

The chain links TRBV27 to TRBJ2-5, with 7 bases identical to TRBD2. J lost 1 base, V lost 5 bases, and 10 bases had no gene match. The CDR3 loop spans 16 amino acids. Germline lookup yields CDR1 MNHEY and CDR2 SMNVEV (reference sequence). CDR3 in amino acids: CASSVYPSGLQETQYF. In DNA form, the CDR3 reads TGTGCCAGCAGTGTATACCCTAGCGGTCTCCAAGAGACCCAGTACTTC.